This T cell receptor (beta chain) was identified during a study of T-cell memory formation after mild COVID-19. Whole-study findings and limits: Among clones contracting day 15 to 85, CD4/CD8 was balanced, whereas later expanders leaned CD4+. Mainly CM and EM harbored the contracting CD4+ clones; mainly EMRA harbored the CD8+ ones.

The CDR3 runs 14 residues. Germline CDR1 and CDR2: SGHAT and FQNNGV. V was clipped by 0 bases and J by 6 bases, with 12 bases between them. This clonotype was seen once. Its antigen is currently unknown. Using its own MiXCR run on the 5' RACE reads, TCRdb lists one record per CDR3 protein. The sample includes 350,000 to 500,000 distinct CDR3 sequences, around 22% of them seen just once. The specimen was PBMCs or a T cell subset sorted from them (not recorded which). The receptor comes from an adult woman who had mild COVID-19 (a few samples of this study predate the infection). Cell type and time point are not known. V gene TRBV11-2 combines with J gene TRBJ2-7; no definite D call. The CDR3 DNA follows: TGTGCCAGCAGCTTAGACCAAGTTCTCAGCGAGCAGTACTTC. It codes for CASSLDQVLSEQYF.